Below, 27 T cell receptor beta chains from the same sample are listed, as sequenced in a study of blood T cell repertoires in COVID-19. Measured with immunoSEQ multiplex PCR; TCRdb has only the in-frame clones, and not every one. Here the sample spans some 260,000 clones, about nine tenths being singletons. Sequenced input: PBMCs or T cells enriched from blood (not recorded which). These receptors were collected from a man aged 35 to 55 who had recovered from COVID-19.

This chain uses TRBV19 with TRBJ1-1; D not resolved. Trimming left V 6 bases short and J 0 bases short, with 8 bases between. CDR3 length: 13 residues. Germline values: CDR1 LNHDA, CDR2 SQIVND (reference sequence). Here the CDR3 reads CASRSTVNTEAFF. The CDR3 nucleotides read TGTGCCAGTAGATCCACGGTGAACACTGAAGCTTTCTTT.

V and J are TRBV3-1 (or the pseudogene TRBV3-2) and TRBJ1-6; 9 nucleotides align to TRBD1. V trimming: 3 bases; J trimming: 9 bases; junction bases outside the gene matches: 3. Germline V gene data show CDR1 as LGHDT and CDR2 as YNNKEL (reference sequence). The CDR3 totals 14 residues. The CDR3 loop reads CASSHRDRASPLHF. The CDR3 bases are TGTGCCAGCAGCCATCGGGACAGGGCTTCACCCCTCCACTTT.

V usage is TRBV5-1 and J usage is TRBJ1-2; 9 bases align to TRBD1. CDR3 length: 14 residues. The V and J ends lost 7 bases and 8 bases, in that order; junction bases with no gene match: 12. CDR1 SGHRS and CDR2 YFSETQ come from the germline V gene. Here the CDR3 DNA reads TGCGCCAGCGCCTACTGGGACAGGGTAGGCGGCTACACCTTC. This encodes CASAYWDRVGGYTF. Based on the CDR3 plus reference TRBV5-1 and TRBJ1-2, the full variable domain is KAGVTQTPRYLIKTRGQQVTLSCSPISGHRSVSWYQQTPGQGLQFLFEYFSETQRNKGNFPGRFSGRQFSNSRSEMNVSTLELGDSALYLCASAYWDRVGGYTFGSGTRLTVV.

The DNA of the CDR3 is TGTGCCAGCAGTCCGTCGACAGGGGGCCCCTCTGGGGCCAACGTCCTGACTTTC. Translation gives CASSPSTGGPSGANVLTF. The chain combines TRBV28 with TRBJ2-6, with 10 nucleotides matching TRBD1. The CDR3 contains 18 residues. V shed 5 bases, J shed 0 bases, and the junction held 7 bases outside the gene matches. Per germline, CDR1 MDHEN and CDR2 SYDVKM.

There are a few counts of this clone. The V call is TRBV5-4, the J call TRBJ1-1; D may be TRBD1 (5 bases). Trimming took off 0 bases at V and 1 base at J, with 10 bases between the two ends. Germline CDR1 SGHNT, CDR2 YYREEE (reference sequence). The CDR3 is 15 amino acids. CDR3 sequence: CASSLEARANTEAFF. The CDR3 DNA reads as TGTGCCAGCAGCTTGGAGGCCAGGGCGAACACTGAAGCTTTCTTT.

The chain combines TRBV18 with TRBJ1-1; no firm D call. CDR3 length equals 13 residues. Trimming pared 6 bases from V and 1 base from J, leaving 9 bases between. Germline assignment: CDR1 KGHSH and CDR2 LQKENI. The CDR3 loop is CASSWTENTEAFF. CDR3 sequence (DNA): TGTGCCAGCTCTTGGACTGAGAACACTGAAGCTTTCTTT.

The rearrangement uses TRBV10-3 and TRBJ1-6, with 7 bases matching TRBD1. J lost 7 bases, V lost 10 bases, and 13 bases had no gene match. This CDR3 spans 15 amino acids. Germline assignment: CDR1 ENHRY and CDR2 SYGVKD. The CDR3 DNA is TGTGCCACCCACCGGGACAGCTTTCCCAATTCACCCCTCCACTTT. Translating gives CATHRDSFPNSPLHF.

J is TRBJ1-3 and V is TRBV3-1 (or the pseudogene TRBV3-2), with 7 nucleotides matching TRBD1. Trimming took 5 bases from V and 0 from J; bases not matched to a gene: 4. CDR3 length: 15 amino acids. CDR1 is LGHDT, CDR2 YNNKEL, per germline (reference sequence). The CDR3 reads CASSVKGASGNTIYF. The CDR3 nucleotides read TGTGCCAGCAGCGTGAAGGGGGCCTCTGGAAACACCATATATTTT.

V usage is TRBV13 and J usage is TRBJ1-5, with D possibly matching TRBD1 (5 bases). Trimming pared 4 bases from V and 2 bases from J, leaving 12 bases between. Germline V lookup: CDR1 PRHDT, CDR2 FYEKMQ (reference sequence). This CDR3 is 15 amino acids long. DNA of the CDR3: TGTGCCAGCAGCTCCACGGCGGGGGGCAATCAGCCCCAGCATTTT. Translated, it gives CASSSTAGGNQPQHF.

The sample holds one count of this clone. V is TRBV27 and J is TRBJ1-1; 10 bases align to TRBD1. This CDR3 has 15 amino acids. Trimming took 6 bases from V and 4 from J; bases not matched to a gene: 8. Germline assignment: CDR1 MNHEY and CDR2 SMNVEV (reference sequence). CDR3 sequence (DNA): TGTGCCAGCAGGGGACAGGGGCATTTTGGCACTGAAGCTTTCTTT. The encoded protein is CASRGQGHFGTEAFF.

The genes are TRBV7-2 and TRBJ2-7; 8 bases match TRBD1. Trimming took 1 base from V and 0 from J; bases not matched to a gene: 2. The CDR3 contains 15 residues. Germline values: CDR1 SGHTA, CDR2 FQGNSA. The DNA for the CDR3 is TGTGCCAGCAGCTTAGAGACAGGGGACTCCTACGAGCAGTACTTC. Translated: CASSLETGDSYEQYF. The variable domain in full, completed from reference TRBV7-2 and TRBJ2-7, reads GAGVSQSPSNKVTEKGKDVELRCDPISGHTALYWYRQSLGQGLEFLIYFQGNSAPDKSGLPSDRFSAERTGGSVSTLTIQRTQQEDSAVYLCASSLETGDSYEQYFGPGTRLTVT.

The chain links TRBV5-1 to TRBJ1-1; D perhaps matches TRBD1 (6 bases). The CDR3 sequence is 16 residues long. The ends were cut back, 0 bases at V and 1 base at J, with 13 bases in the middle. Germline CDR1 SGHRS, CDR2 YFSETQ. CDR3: CASSLDTGRGNTEAFF. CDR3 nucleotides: TGCGCCAGCAGCTTGGATACAGGGCGAGGGAACACTGAAGCTTTCTTT. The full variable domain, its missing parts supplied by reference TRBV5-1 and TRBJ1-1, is KAGVTQTPRYLIKTRGQQVTLSCSPISGHRSVSWYQQTPGQGLQFLFEYFSETQRNKGNFPGRFSGRQFSNSRSEMNVSTLELGDSALYLCASSLDTGRGNTEAFFGQGTRLTVV.

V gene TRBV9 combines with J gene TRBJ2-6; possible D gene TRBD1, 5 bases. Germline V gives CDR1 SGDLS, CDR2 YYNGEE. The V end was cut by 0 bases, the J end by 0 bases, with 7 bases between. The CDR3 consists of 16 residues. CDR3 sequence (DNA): TGTGCCAGCAGCGTAGAAGGGGCCTCTGGGGCCAACGTCCTGACTTTC. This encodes CASSVEGASGANVLTF.

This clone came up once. This chain's CDR3 is CATTRGTIQPNQPQHF. In nucleotides, the CDR3 is TGTGCCACCACGAGAGGGACAATACAGCCGAATCAGCCCCAGCATTTT. The chain combines TRBV19 with TRBJ1-5; TRBD1 might be the D (6 bases). The V gene's germline CDR1 is LNHDA and CDR2 SQIVND (reference sequence). There are 16 residues in the CDR3. V shed 10 bases and J shed 4 bases, with 23 bases lying between them.

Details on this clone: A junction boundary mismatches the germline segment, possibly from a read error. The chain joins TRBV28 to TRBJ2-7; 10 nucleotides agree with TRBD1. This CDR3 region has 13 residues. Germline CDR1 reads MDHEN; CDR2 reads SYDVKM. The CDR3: CASSLLPGQGFSF. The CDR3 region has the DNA TGTGCCAGCAGTTTGCTACCGGGACAGGGGTTCTCCTTC.

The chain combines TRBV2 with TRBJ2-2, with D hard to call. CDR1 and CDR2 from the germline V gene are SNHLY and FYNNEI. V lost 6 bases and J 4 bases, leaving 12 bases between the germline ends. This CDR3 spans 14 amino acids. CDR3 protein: CASSALEATGELFF. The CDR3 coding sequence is TGTGCCAGCAGCGCCCTAGAAGCCACCGGGGAGCTGTTTTTT.

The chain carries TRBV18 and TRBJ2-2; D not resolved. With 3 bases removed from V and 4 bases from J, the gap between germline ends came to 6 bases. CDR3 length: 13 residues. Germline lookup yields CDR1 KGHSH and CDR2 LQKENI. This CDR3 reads CASSPSLTGELFF. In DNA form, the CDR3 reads TGTGCCAGCTCACCGTCTCTCACCGGGGAGCTGTTTTTT.

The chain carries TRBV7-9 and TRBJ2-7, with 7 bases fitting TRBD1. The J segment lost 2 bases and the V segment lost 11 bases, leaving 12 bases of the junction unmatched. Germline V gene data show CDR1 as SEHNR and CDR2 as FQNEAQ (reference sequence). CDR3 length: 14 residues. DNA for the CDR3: TGTGCCGCAGGTCGGACAGGTGACACCTACGAGCAGTACTTC. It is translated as CAAGRTGDTYEQYF.

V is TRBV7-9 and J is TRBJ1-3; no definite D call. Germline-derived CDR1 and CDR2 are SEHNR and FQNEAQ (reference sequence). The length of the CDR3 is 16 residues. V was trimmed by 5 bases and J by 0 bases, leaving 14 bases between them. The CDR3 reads CASSPLIQSSGNTIYF. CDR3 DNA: TGTGCCAGCAGCCCTCTCATACAGAGCTCTGGAAACACCATATATTTT.

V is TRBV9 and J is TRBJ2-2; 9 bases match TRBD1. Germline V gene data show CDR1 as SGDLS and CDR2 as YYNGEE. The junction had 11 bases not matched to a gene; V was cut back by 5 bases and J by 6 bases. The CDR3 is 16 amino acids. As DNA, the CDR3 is TGTGCCAGCAGTTACCGGGGACAGGGTAATCCCGGGGAGCTGTTTTTT. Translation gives CASSYRGQGNPGELFF.

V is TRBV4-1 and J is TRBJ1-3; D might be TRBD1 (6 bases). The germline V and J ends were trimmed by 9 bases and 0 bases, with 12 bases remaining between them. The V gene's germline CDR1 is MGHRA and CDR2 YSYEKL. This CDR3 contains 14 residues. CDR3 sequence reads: CARGGPYSGNTIYF. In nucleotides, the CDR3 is TGCGCCAGGGGGGGGCCCTACTCTGGAAACACCATATATTTT.

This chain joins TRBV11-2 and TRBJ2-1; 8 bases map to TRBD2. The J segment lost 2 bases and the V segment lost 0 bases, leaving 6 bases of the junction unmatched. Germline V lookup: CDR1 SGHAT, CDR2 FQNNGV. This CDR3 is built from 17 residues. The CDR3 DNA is TGTGCCAGCAGCTTAGATATTAGCGGGACTACCTACAATGAGCAGTTCTTC. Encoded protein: CASSLDISGTTYNEQFF.

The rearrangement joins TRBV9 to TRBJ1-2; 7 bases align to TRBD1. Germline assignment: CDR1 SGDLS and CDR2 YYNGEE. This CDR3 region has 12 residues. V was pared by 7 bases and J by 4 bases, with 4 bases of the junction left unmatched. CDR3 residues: CASGRQGYGYTF. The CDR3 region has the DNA TGTGCCAGCGGACGACAGGGCTATGGCTACACCTTC.

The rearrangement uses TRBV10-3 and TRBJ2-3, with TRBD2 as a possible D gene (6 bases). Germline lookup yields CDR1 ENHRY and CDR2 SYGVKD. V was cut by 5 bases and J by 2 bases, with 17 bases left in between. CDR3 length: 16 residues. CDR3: CAISSTSSGLTDTQYF. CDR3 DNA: TGTGCCATCAGTTCTACCTCCAGCGGGCTCACAGATACGCAGTATTTT.

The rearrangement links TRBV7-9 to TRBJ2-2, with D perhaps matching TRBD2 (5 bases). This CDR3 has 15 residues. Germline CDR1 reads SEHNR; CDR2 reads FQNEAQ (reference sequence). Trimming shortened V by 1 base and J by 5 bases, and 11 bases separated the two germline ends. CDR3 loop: CASSLDSRRTGELFF. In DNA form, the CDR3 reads TGTGCCAGCAGCTTAGACAGTCGGAGGACCGGGGAGCTGTTTTTT.

CDR3 residues: CASEPQGNLVKDNEQFF. The CDR3 DNA reads TGTGCCAGTGAGCCACAGGGTAACCTGGTTAAGGACAATGAGCAGTTCTTC. The rearrangement joins TRBV5-4 to TRBJ2-1, with a possible D match to TRBD1 (6 bases). The ends were cut back, 8 bases at V and 5 bases at J, with 26 bases in the middle. The CDR3 is made up of 17 amino acids. Per the germline V gene, CDR1 is SGHNT and CDR2 is YYREEE (reference sequence).

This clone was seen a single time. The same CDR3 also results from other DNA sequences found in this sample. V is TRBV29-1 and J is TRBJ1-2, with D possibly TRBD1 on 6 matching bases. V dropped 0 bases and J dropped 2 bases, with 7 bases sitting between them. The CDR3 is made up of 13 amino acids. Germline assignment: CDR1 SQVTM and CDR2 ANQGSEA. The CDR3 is CSVEDRGNYGYTF. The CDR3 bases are TGCAGCGTTGAAGACAGGGGCAACTATGGCTACACCTTC.